Shown below are 13 T cell receptor beta chains from a single sample sequenced in a study of T cell responses to AZD1222 COVID-19 vaccine. The table came from immunoSEQ multiplex PCR; TCRdb's copy has only in-frame clones and leaves some out. The sample holds 90,000 to 120,000 clones; under 95% are singletons and the top ten take 6.2%. Sequencing used peripheral blood, obtained 28 days after the second AZD1222 dose. These receptors originate from an adult who received the AZD1222 COVID-19 vaccine.

The chain employs TRBV4-2 and TRBJ1-1; D gene ambiguous. CDR1 is LGHNA and CDR2 is YNFKEQ in the germline V gene. The CDR3 loop spans 16 amino acids. V lost 0 bases, J lost 2 bases, and 13 bases lay in between. CDR3 nucleotides: TGTGCCAGCAGCCAAGAGGCGGGAAGGACCAACACTGAAGCTTTCTTT. Amino acid sequence: CASSQEAGRTNTEAFF.

The chain combines TRBV10-1 with TRBJ1-2; weak D call: TRBD1 (6 bases). The CDR3 length is 14 residues. Germline V gives CDR1 WNHNN, CDR2 SYGVQD (reference sequence). V dropped 6 bases and J dropped 4 bases, with 15 bases sitting between them. The CDR3 sequence: CASRNRVIGYGYTF. DNA of the CDR3: TGCGCCAGCAGAAACAGGGTGATTGGCTATGGCTACACCTTC.

The chain is built from TRBV11-2 and TRBJ2-7; 10 nucleotides agree with TRBD1. Germline lookup yields CDR1 SGHAT and CDR2 FQNNGV. This CDR3 comprises 14 residues. After removal of 3 bases from V and 3 bases from J, the junction contained 2 bases not matched to a gene. The DNA for the CDR3 is TGTGCCAGCAGCTTCGGGACAGGGGACTACGAGCAGTACTTC. This sequence encodes CASSFGTGDYEQYF.

This clone has just one count. The rearrangement joins TRBV25-1 to TRBJ2-3, with D maybe TRBD2 (5 bases). The CDR3 runs 15 residues. V lost 2 bases to trimming and J lost 5 bases, with 14 bases between them. Germline CDR1 and CDR2: MGHDK and SYGVNS. The CDR3 DNA is TGTGCCAGCAGTGAAGGCTCACTAGTGGTAGATACGCAGTATTTT. Its protein is CASSEGSLVVDTQYF. Combining the CDR3 with reference TRBV25-1 and TRBJ2-3 gives the whole variable domain EADIYQTPRYLVIGTGKKITLECSQTMGHDKMYWYQQDPGMELHLIHYSYGVNSTEKGDLSSESTVSRIRTEHFPLTLESARPSHTSQYLCASSEGSLVVDTQYFGPGTRLTVL.

V gene TRBV18 combines with J gene TRBJ1-5; TRBD1 might be the D (5 bases). Trimming removed 2 bases at V and 1 base at J, with 6 bases between. The CDR3 consists of 14 residues. Looked up from germline, CDR1 is KGHSH and CDR2 is LQKENI. Here the CDR3 reads CASSPGGSNQPQHF. As DNA, the CDR3 is TGTGCCAGCTCACCAGGGGGAAGCAATCAGCCCCAGCATTTT.

This chain connects TRBV11-2 to TRBJ2-1; D not resolved. Germline V gene lookup returns CDR1 SGHAT and CDR2 FQNNGV. The V gene lost 4 bases and the J gene lost 5 bases, with 9 bases spanning the gap. This CDR3 region has 13 residues. The CDR3 spells CASSSPWDNEQFF. The CDR3 DNA sequence: TGTGCCAGCAGCTCTCCCTGGGACAATGAGCAGTTCTTC. Together with reference TRBV11-2 and TRBJ2-1, the CDR3 gives the full variable domain: EAGVAQSPRYKIIEKRQSVAFWCNPISGHATLYWYQQILGQGPKLLIQFQNNGVVDDSQLPKDRFSAERLKGVDSTLKIQPAKLEDSAVYLCASSSPWDNEQFFGPGTRLTVL.

This chain joins TRBV7-9 and TRBJ2-1; 9 nucleotides align to TRBD2. Trimming removed 4 bases from V and 8 bases from J; junction bases left unmatched: 9. The CDR3 totals 15 residues. Germline lookup yields CDR1 SEHNR and CDR2 FQNEAQ (reference sequence). The CDR3 DNA follows: TGTGCCAGCAGCTGGGTCGTTAGCGGGAGTCATGAGCAGTTCTTC. Encoded protein: CASSWVVSGSHEQFF.

This clone occurred once. V usage is TRBV3-1 (or the pseudogene TRBV3-2) and J usage is TRBJ1-2, with a tentative D call TRBD1 (6 bases). The CDR3 covers 14 residues. Germline CDR1 LGHDT, CDR2 YNNKEL (reference sequence). V lost 3 bases to trimming and J lost 6 bases, with 14 bases between them. CDR3 residues: CASSHTGLSDGYTF. The CDR3 DNA is TGTGCCAGCAGCCACACAGGGCTATCGGATGGCTACACCTTC.

Concerning this clone: Other nucleotide sequences in the sample specify the same CDR3. The chain joins TRBV19 to TRBJ1-2, with D maybe TRBD1 (5 bases). Trimming took off 5 bases at V and 4 bases at J, with 8 bases between the two ends. This CDR3 has 12 residues. Germline-derived CDR1 and CDR2 are LNHDA and SQIVND (reference sequence). CDR3 coding DNA: TGTGCCAGTAGTCTGGGGCGCTATGGCTACACCTTC. This translates into CASSLGRYGYTF.

The chain couples TRBV5-1 to TRBJ2-1; D assignment may be TRBD1 or TRBD2 (6 bases each). The germline V and J ends were trimmed by 1 base and 5 bases, with 22 bases remaining between them. Germline-derived CDR1 and CDR2 are SGHRS and YFSETQ. The CDR3 length is 18 residues. Here the CDR3 reads CASSLRWGAQHIDNEQFF. As DNA, the CDR3 is TGCGCCAGCAGCTTGCGATGGGGGGCACAACACATTGACAATGAGCAGTTCTTC.

The chain employs TRBV27 and TRBJ1-2, with D tentatively TRBD1 (5 bases). CDR1 MNHEY and CDR2 SMNVEV come from the germline V gene (reference sequence). The CDR3 is made up of 14 amino acids. The germline V and J ends were trimmed by 4 bases and 4 bases, with 13 bases remaining between them. In DNA form, the CDR3 reads TGTGCCAGCAGTTCGGGGGGAGGGCCCTATGGCTACACCTTC. This encodes CASSSGGGPYGYTF.

This chain joins TRBV5-1 and TRBJ1-2; 7 bases align to TRBD1. The V segment lost 4 bases and the J segment 9 bases; nucleotides outside the gene matches: 15. The germline V gene has CDR1 SGHRS and CDR2 YFSETQ. This CDR3 spans 15 amino acids. CDR3 sequence (DNA): TGCGCCAGCAGCCGTGAAGGGGGCTCGGAAGGGAGCTACACCTTC. It is translated as CASSREGGSEGSYTF.

The chain is built from TRBV20-1 and TRBJ2-7, with D unclear. The CDR3 is 11 residues long. The germline V and J ends were trimmed by 4 bases and 3 bases, with 7 bases remaining between them. Germline values: CDR1 DFQATT, CDR2 SNEGSKA (reference sequence). The chain's CDR3 is CSATGYYEQYF. The CDR3 DNA reads as TGCAGTGCTACTGGGTACTACGAGCAGTACTTC.